This T cell receptor (beta chain) came from a study of T cells in tumors after PD-1 blockade. Background on the study: A subset received ongoing vismodegib 150 mg daily alongside anti-PD-1 therapy.

Regarding this clone: Its target is not known.

General observations from the study: Some novel exhausted tumor clones appeared in pre-treatment blood, suggesting peripheral recruitment.

Assay used: immunoSEQ multiplex PCR; TCRdb lists only in-frame clones, some missing. The sample consists of approximately 6,000 clones, about four fifths of them appearing once. The TCR originated in a human donor with advanced basal cell or squamous cell carcinoma (not recorded which). The specimen was PBMCs, collected after anti-PD-1 therapy.

The CDR3 DNA reads as TGCAGCGTTAAACCAGGGGGCAATGAGCAGTTCTTC. Translation gives CSVKPGGNEQFF. The V and J genes are TRBV29-1 and TRBJ2-1, with 7 bases that match TRBD1. Germline values: CDR1 SQVTM, CDR2 ANQGSEA. After removal of 5 bases from V and 6 bases from J, the junction contained 4 bases not matched to a gene. The CDR3 spans 12 residues.